The 30 T cell receptor beta chains below come from one sample, sequenced in a study of monozygotic twins with cystic fibrosis. Measured with immunoSEQ multiplex PCR; TCRdb has only the in-frame clones, and not every one. The sample includes about 26,000 clones, 95% to 98% seen only once; the top ten take 2.5% to 3%. Sequencing was done on a sample of blood. The receptors here all came from a girl aged 2-10 years with cystic fibrosis.

The CDR3 nucleotides read TGTGCCAGCAGCTTGATTAGGGGGCAGGACACCGGGGAGCTGTTTTTT. This gives the protein CASSLIRGQDTGELFF. The chain is built from TRBV5-6 and TRBJ2-2; TRBD1 matches 7 bases. Germline loops: CDR1 SGHDT, CDR2 YYEEEE. This CDR3 comprises 16 residues. With V trimmed by 1 base and J by 3 bases, 6 bases remained unmatched.

This chain joins TRBV30 and TRBJ1-2; D remains unclear. Germline V CDR1 and CDR2: GTSNPN, SVGIG (reference sequence). Trimming stripped 5 bases from V and 6 bases from J, with 16 bases between. The CDR3 is made up of 13 amino acids. CDR3 protein: CAWDFSPMDGYTF. The DNA of the CDR3 is TGTGCCTGGGATTTTAGCCCTATGGATGGCTACACCTTC.

The V call is TRBV2, the J call TRBJ2-1, with TRBD2 as a possible D gene (6 bases). The V and J ends lost 8 bases and 6 bases respectively, with 17 bases between them. The CDR3 sequence is 14 residues long. The germline V gene encodes CDR1 SNHLY and CDR2 FYNNEI. The CDR3 protein is CASLGGTVVNEQFF. For the CDR3, the DNA is TGTGCCAGCCTTGGCGGGACGGTCGTCAATGAGCAGTTCTTC.

The chain recombines TRBV14 with TRBJ1-2; D not resolved. The CDR3 has 15 residues. Trimming removed 4 bases from V and 1 base from J, with 13 bases in between. From germline, CDR1 is SGHDN and CDR2 FVKESK. Here the CDR3 reads CASSPPAAGNYGYTF. As DNA, the CDR3 is TGTGCCAGCAGCCCGCCTGCCGCGGGTAACTATGGCTACACCTTC.

The V call is TRBV5-1, the J call TRBJ1-2; TRBD1 might be the D (5 bases). The CDR3 has 12 amino acids. Between the trimmed V and J ends, which lost 3 bases and 4 bases, there was a span of 7 bases. The germline gives CDR1 SGHRS, CDR2 YFSETQ. The CDR3 loop is CASSSGLYGYTF. CDR3 sequence (DNA): TGCGCCAGCAGCTCGGGACTCTATGGCTACACCTTC. The whole variable domain, filled in from reference TRBV5-1 and TRBJ1-2, reads KAGVTQTPRYLIKTRGQQVTLSCSPISGHRSVSWYQQTPGQGLQFLFEYFSETQRNKGNFPGRFSGRQFSNSRSEMNVSTLELGDSALYLCASSSGLYGYTFGSGTRLTVV.

The chain recombines TRBV15 with TRBJ2-1; D call uncertain. CDR3 size: 13 residues. From germline, CDR1 is LNHNV and CDR2 YYDKDF (reference sequence). The V and J ends lost 0 bases and 7 bases respectively, with 7 bases between them. CDR3 in amino acids: CATSREGFNEQFF. The CDR3 DNA sequence: TGTGCCACCAGCAGAGAGGGGTTTAATGAGCAGTTCTTC. Drawing the rest from reference TRBV15 and TRBJ2-1, the complete variable domain is DAMVIQNPRYQVTQFGKPVTLSCSQTLNHNVMYWYQQKSSQAPKLLFHYYDKDFNNEADTPDNFQSRRPNTSFCFLDIRSPGLGDTAMYLCATSREGFNEQFFGPGTRLTVL.

CDR3 coding DNA: TGCAGCGTTGTGGGACCGGGGGAAAAACTGTTTTTT. Translating gives CSVVGPGEKLFF. The V and J genes are TRBV29-1 and TRBJ1-4; TRBD1 is a possible D gene (5 bases). This CDR3 region has 12 residues. Germline V gene data show CDR1 as SQVTM and CDR2 as ANQGSEA. V was cut by 4 bases and J by 8 bases, with 11 bases left in between.

CDR3 in amino acids: CSAGGYPYEQYF. The CDR3 bases are TGCAGCGCTGGAGGTTACCCCTACGAGCAGTACTTC. The chain carries TRBV29-1 and TRBJ2-7, with D possibly TRBD2 on 5 matching bases. The V and J ends lost 7 bases and 2 bases respectively, with 12 bases between them. This CDR3 has 12 amino acids. Per germline, CDR1 SQVTM and CDR2 ANQGSEA.

V gene TRBV27 combines with J gene TRBJ2-5; 9 bases are shared with TRBD1. The V and J ends lost 5 bases and 4 bases, in that order; junction bases with no gene match: 14. The V gene's germline CDR1 is MNHEY and CDR2 SMNVEV (reference sequence). CDR3 length: 17 residues. The CDR3 DNA is TGTGCCAGCAGTCTTTTGGGATTCGACAGGGGGGGAGAGACCCAGTACTTC. Amino acid sequence: CASSLLGFDRGGETQYF.

The rearrangement uses TRBV19 and TRBJ1-5; no clear D. The V end lost 3 bases, the J end lost 6 bases, and 12 bases lay between the germline ends. Germline CDR1 is LNHDA and CDR2 is SQIVND (reference sequence). This CDR3 spans 14 amino acids. The CDR3 loop reads CASSIPPEVQPQHF. CDR3 DNA: TGTGCCAGTAGTATCCCCCCTGAGGTTCAGCCCCAGCATTTT.

The chain recombines TRBV30 with TRBJ2-5, with 8 bases lining up with TRBD1. CDR1 and CDR2 from the germline V gene are GTSNPN and SVGIG (reference sequence). The CDR3 totals 14 residues. V lost 1 base to trimming and J lost 6 bases; unmatched junction nucleotides: 7. The CDR3 DNA reads as TGTGCCTGGAGTGGGCGGACAGGGTGGCAGACCCAGTACTTC. It codes for CAWSGRTGWQTQYF.

J is TRBJ2-1 and V is TRBV7-2; TRBD2 matches 7 bases. The CDR3 is 16 residues long. The V gene end was trimmed by 0 bases and the J gene end by 2 bases; junction bases not matched to a gene: 4. Germline-derived CDR1 and CDR2 are SGHTA and FQGNSA. CDR3 DNA: TGTGCCAGCAGCTTAGCTTCCACTAGCGCCTACAATGAGCAGTTCTTC. This sequence encodes CASSLASTSAYNEQFF.

This chain joins TRBV7-2 and TRBJ1-2; D gene ambiguous. Trimming pared 6 bases from V and 2 bases from J, leaving 7 bases between. The germline CDR1 and CDR2 sequences are SGHTA and FQGNSA. This CDR3 is 12 amino acids long. The CDR3 DNA follows: TGTGCCAGCAGGGAGACAAACTATGGCTACACCTTC. It translates to CASRETNYGYTF.

J is TRBJ2-1 and V is TRBV27; 7 nucleotides line up with TRBD2. Trimming cost V 6 bases and J 0 bases; bases outside gene matches: 5. Germline V CDR1 and CDR2: MNHEY, SMNVEV (reference sequence). This CDR3 comprises 15 residues. CDR3 amino acids: CASSTGTNSYNEQFF. The CDR3 bases are TGTGCCAGCAGCACCGGGACTAACTCCTACAATGAGCAGTTCTTC.

The chain joins TRBV6-1 to TRBJ2-7; D remains unclear. Germline V gives CDR1 MNHNS, CDR2 SASEGT. This CDR3 spans 14 amino acids. V lost 5 bases and J lost 0, with 11 bases in between. The CDR3 sequence: CASSLSLGSYEQYF. The CDR3 bases are TGTGCCAGCAGTCTCAGCCTTGGCTCCTACGAGCAGTACTTC.

This chain uses TRBV19 with TRBJ2-6, with D unclear. This CDR3 has 15 amino acids. V was pared by 6 bases and J by 0 bases, with 9 bases between. Germline V gives CDR1 LNHDA, CDR2 SQIVND (reference sequence). Written as DNA, the CDR3 is TGTGCCAGTAGCTCAGCAGTCTCTGGGGCCAACGTCCTGACTTTC. The encoded protein is CASSSAVSGANVLTF.

The rearrangement uses TRBV7-9 and TRBJ1-2; the match to TRBD1 covers 7 bases. Trimming removed 4 bases from V and 4 bases from J; junction bases left unmatched: 3. The CDR3 spans 13 residues. Per the germline V gene, CDR1 is SEHNR and CDR2 is FQNEAQ (reference sequence). The CDR3 DNA reads as TGTGCCAGCAGCTGGACAGGTAGCTATGGCTACACCTTC. Residues: CASSWTGSYGYTF.

V usage is TRBV29-1 and J usage is TRBJ2-1; D is undetermined. Germline CDR1 reads SQVTM; CDR2 reads ANQGSEA. This CDR3 comprises 15 residues. Trimming removed 2 bases at V and 4 bases at J, with 15 bases between. CDR3 in amino acids: CSVEPGSTGYNEQFF. DNA for the CDR3: TGCAGCGTTGAACCCGGGTCCACTGGATACAATGAGCAGTTCTTC.

The J gene is TRBJ2-3, the V gene TRBV11-2; no clear D gene. The CDR3 loop spans 16 amino acids. Germline CDR1 reads SGHAT; CDR2 reads FQNNGV. V was shortened by 2 bases and J by 3 bases, with 15 bases between the two germline ends. Here the CDR3 reads CASSLLNPVGTDTQYF. The CDR3 nucleotides read TGTGCCAGCAGCTTACTGAACCCCGTGGGAACAGATACGCAGTATTTT. The entire variable domain, with the rest obtained from reference TRBV11-2 and TRBJ2-3, is as follows: EAGVAQSPRYKIIEKRQSVAFWCNPISGHATLYWYQQILGQGPKLLIQFQNNGVVDDSQLPKDRFSAERLKGVDSTLKIQPAKLEDSAVYLCASSLLNPVGTDTQYFGPGTRLTVL.

The CDR3 DNA sequence: TGTGCCAGCAGCGTAGGGGGACTAGCGGGGCCCCAGGGCGAGCAGTACTTC. It translates to CASSVGGLAGPQGEQYF. The chain carries TRBV9 and TRBJ2-7; 13 positions match TRBD2. Trimming removed 0 bases from V and 6 bases from J; junction bases left unmatched: 9. The CDR3 totals 17 residues. Germline CDR1 is SGDLS and CDR2 is YYNGEE.

This chain joins TRBV10-3 and TRBJ2-2, with D possibly being TRBD1 or TRBD2 (6 bases each). The length of the CDR3 is 17 residues. The germline V gene has CDR1 ENHRY and CDR2 SYGVKD. V was trimmed by 2 bases and J by 0 bases, leaving 13 bases between them. CDR3 loop: CAISEAGHSANTGELFF. CDR3 nucleotides: TGTGCCATCAGTGAGGCGGGACACTCCGCGAACACCGGGGAGCTGTTTTTT.

This chain links TRBV10-3 with TRBJ1-4; TRBD1 matches at 7 bases. This CDR3 spans 13 amino acids. V was pared by 8 bases and J by 3 bases, with 3 bases of the junction left unmatched. CDR1 and CDR2 from the germline V gene are ENHRY and SYGVKD. CDR3 bases: TGTGCCATCTCAGACAGGGCTAATGAAAAACTGTTTTTT. It codes for CAISDRANEKLFF.

The chain recombines TRBV25-1 with TRBJ1-1, with D tentatively TRBD1 (5 bases). The CDR3 is made up of 16 amino acids. The ends were cut back, 10 bases at V and 1 base at J, with 22 bases in the middle. Germline CDR1 MGHDK, CDR2 SYGVNS. Written as DNA, the CDR3 is TGTGCCACCATCCCCCTAGACGGGACCGGGAACACTGAAGCTTTCTTT. Translating it yields CATIPLDGTGNTEAFF.

This rearrangement joins TRBV5-6 to TRBJ2-3, with 7 bases matching TRBD2. The germline V gene encodes CDR1 SGHDT and CDR2 YYEEEE. This CDR3 comprises 15 residues. V shed 0 bases, J shed 1 base, and the junction held 2 bases outside the gene matches. CDR3 sequence (DNA): TGTGCCAGCAGCTTGGGGGGAGGGGGCACAGATACGCAGTATTTT. Translated: CASSLGGGGTDTQYF.

V is TRBV14 and J is TRBJ2-3; no reliable D call. Germline V gives CDR1 SGHDN, CDR2 FVKESK. This CDR3 comprises 13 residues. Trimming took 3 bases from V and 6 from J, leaving 10 bases between them. The CDR3 DNA follows: TGTGCCAGCAGCCAGGGGTTCTTGGATACGCAGTATTTT. It is translated as CASSQGFLDTQYF.

The chain recombines TRBV25-1 with TRBJ1-2; no clear D gene. Per the germline V gene, CDR1 is MGHDK and CDR2 is SYGVNS. The CDR3 is 11 residues long. V was clipped by 3 bases and J by 8 bases, with 7 bases between them. The CDR3, as DNA: TGTGCCAGCAGTGATGGTTACGGCTACACCTTC. Encoded protein: CASSDGYGYTF.

V usage is TRBV27 and J usage is TRBJ2-2; D unresolved. The germline gives CDR1 MNHEY, CDR2 SMNVEV (reference sequence). The length of the CDR3 is 15 residues. V was shortened by 6 bases and J by 2 bases, with 13 bases between the two germline ends. This CDR3 reads CASSPSNYNTGELFF. The CDR3 bases are TGTGCCAGCAGCCCCTCTAACTACAACACCGGGGAGCTGTTTTTT.

This clone appeared a few times. This rearrangement joins TRBV5-4 to TRBJ2-2, with 8 bases aligning to TRBD1. The CDR3 totals 17 residues. Unmatched junction bases numbered 6, after V lost 0 bases and J lost 2 bases. The V gene's germline CDR1 is SGHNT and CDR2 YYREEE (reference sequence). CDR3 sequence reads: CASSLGGRGRNTGELFF. In DNA form, the CDR3 reads TGTGCCAGCAGCTTGGGTGGCAGGGGGCGAAACACCGGGGAGCTGTTTTTT.

This clone was counted only a few times. The chain links TRBV28 to TRBJ2-2; D ambiguous. The CDR3 length is 12 residues. Trimming cost V 8 bases and J 0 bases, with 4 bases left between them. Germline values: CDR1 MDHEN, CDR2 SYDVKM. Written as DNA, the CDR3 is TGTGCCAGCTGGCCGAACACCGGGGAGCTGTTTTTT. This gives the protein CASWPNTGELFF.

This clone showed up just a few times. The chain employs TRBV10-3 and TRBJ2-2; D possibly corresponds to TRBD2 (6 bases). The V end was cut by 3 bases, the J end by 2 bases, with 10 bases between. The CDR3 length is 15 residues. Germline values: CDR1 ENHRY, CDR2 SYGVKD. The CDR3 DNA is TGTGCCATCAGTGACCCGGGACTTAACACCGGGGAGCTGTTTTTT. Its translation is CAISDPGLNTGELFF.